This T cell receptor beta chain was identified during a study of CD8+ T cells in alopecia areata. Study results and caveats: Lesional scalp exceeded normal scalp in clonality, especially in alopecia totalis/universalis.

Of note for this clone: The target antigen is unknown.

Per germline, CDR1 SGHTA and CDR2 FQGNSA. V lost 3 bases and J 2 bases, leaving 16 bases between the germline ends. CDR3 length: 16 residues. As for treatment: oral pan-JAK inhibitor, 5-10 mg twice daily. Those with alopecia areata gave lesional scalp punch biopsies and peripheral blood. Investigators isolated RNA and reverse transcribed it into cDNA to act as the sequencing template. TCRdb's table, derived via immunoSEQ multiplex PCR, lists solely in-frame clones and lacks some. The data show roughly 190,000 clones, with about three fifths seen just once and roughly 0.7% held by the top ten. Here the sequenced sample was CD4+ T cells sorted from blood, taken at week 4, from a patient treated with tofacitinib. The chain links TRBV7-2 to TRBJ2-5; possible D gene TRBD1, 6 bases. The clonotype comes from a human donor with alopecia areata. CDR3 nucleotides: TGTGCCAGCAGCTTGGTAGCAGGCCAGGGGCAAGAGACCCAGTACTTC. Translation gives CASSLVAGQGQETQYF.